The rows below give T cell receptor beta chains drawn from one sample of a study of long-term antiretroviral therapy in people with HIV. TCRdb's table, derived via immunoSEQ multiplex PCR, lists solely in-frame clones and lacks some. The top ten clones hold about 4.8% of a sample with some 36,000 clones, more than 75% of them seen once. This material consisted of unsorted PBMCs, taken roughly 2.8 years before starting antiretroviral therapy. The receptors here all came from a woman in her 30s with HIV. CDR3s include the opening cysteine and the closing phenylalanine or tryptophan. D genes are given only for firm matches. The size of a clone is reported for some rows only, either as once, few or many, or as a class for expanded clones.

J: TRBJ2-1; V: TRBV30; size: NA; length: 13; D: TRBD2; CDR3: CAWSRWGGEEQFF; DNA: TGTGCCTGGTCTCGCTGGGGGGGGGAGGAGCAGTTCTTC
J: TRBJ1-2; V: TRBV2; size: NA; length: 15; D: NA; CDR3: CASRLTVGMDDGYTF; DNA: TGTGCCAGCAGACTAACAGTAGGGATGGACGATGGCTACACCTTC
J: TRBJ1-2; V: TRBV5-1; size: NA; length: 13; D: NA; CDR3: CASRPQVAPGYTF; DNA: TGCGCCAGCAGACCCCAGGTGGCGCCTGGCTACACCTTC
J: TRBJ2-3; V: TRBV5-1; size: NA; length: 16; D: TRBD2; CDR3: CASSGLAGGLTDTQYF; DNA: TGCGCCAGCAGCGGCCTAGCGGGGGGGCTGACAGATACGCAGTATTTT
J: TRBJ2-3; V: TRBV6-1; size: NA; length: 12; D: NA; CDR3: CASSPRADTQYF; DNA: TGTGCCAGCAGTCCACGAGCGGATACGCAGTATTTT
J: TRBJ2-3; V: TRBV10-3; size: NA; length: 14; D: TRBD2; CDR3: CASSGGISTNTQYF; DNA: TGTGCCAGTAGCGGGGGGATTAGCACAAATACGCAGTATTTT
J: TRBJ1-5; V: TRBV19; size: NA; length: 13; D: NA; CDR3: CATAGTNNQPQHF; DNA: TGTGCCACCGCCGGGACAAACAATCAGCCCCAGCATTTT
J: TRBJ2-5; V: TRBV13; size: NA; length: 12; D: NA; CDR3: CASSPYRETQYF; DNA: TGTGCCAGCAGCCCGTACCGAGAGACCCAGTACTTC
J: TRBJ2-5; V: TRBV5-5; size: NA; length: 14; D: NA; CDR3: CASSSGLPQETQYF; DNA: TGTGCCAGCAGCTCGGGACTTCCACAAGAGACCCAGTACTTC
J: TRBJ1-2; V: TRBV5-1; size: NA; length: 14; D: TRBD1; CDR3: CASSPWTGGQGYTF; DNA: TGCGCCAGCAGCCCTTGGACAGGGGGGCAAGGCTACACCTTC
J: TRBJ2-1; V: TRBV2; size: NA; length: 17; D: TRBD2; CDR3: CASSTSFGGGGENEQFF; DNA: TGTGCCAGCAGCACTTCCTTCGGTGGCGGGGGGGAGAATGAGCAGTTCTTC
J: TRBJ2-3; V: TRBV29-1; size: NA; length: 15; D: NA; CDR3: CSVWPGPENGDTQYF; DNA: TGCAGCGTCTGGCCGGGGCCTGAAAACGGAGATACGCAGTATTTT
J: TRBJ2-2; V: TRBV6-1; size: NA; length: 13; D: NA; CDR3: CASRNKNTGELFF; DNA: TGTGCCAGCAGGAACAAGAACACCGGGGAGCTGTTTTTT
J: TRBJ1-2; V: TRBV10-2; size: once; length: 15; D: TRBD1; CDR3: CASSPLPGQGRGYTF; DNA: TGCGCCAGCAGTCCACTACCGGGACAGGGAAGAGGCTACACCTTC
J: TRBJ1-1; V: TRBV11-2; size: once; length: 16; D: NA; CDR3: CASSALLLGVNTEAFF; DNA: TGTGCCAGCAGCGCCCTCCTCCTAGGGGTGAACACTGAAGCTTTCTTT
J: TRBJ2-7; V: TRBV5-4; size: NA; length: 14; D: NA; CDR3: CASSSPGGVGEQYF; DNA: TGTGCCAGCAGCTCCCCCGGCGGGGTAGGAGAGCAGTACTTC